This TCR beta chain was recovered during a study of breast tumors, draining lymph nodes, adjacent tissues. This clonotype was recorded at least ten times. Its matching antigen is unknown. Using its own MiXCR run on the multiplex PCR reads, TCRdb lists one record per CDR3 protein. The sample includes roughly 220,000 distinct CDR3 sequences, 30% to 35% seen only once; the top ten take approximately 3.3%. From germline, CDR1 is SEHNR and CDR2 FQNEAQ (reference sequence). V lost 1 base to trimming and J lost 7 bases, with 8 bases between them. There are 13 residues in the CDR3. Study-wide results and caveats: Findings are consistent with lymph node origin and intratumoral expansion of most tumor T cells. Luminal-like breast cancer showed significantly greater tumor-nontumor repertoire similarity than basal-like breast cancer did. Tumors had less TCR diversity than lymph nodes, more than nontumor tissue. Tumor T cell lymph node origin was a supported hypothesis, not proven.

Axillary draining lymph nodes of breast cancer patients supplied the node samples. The clonotype originates from a female donor with breast cancer. Some clones in this sample may be carry-over from other donors' samples. The chain has TRBV7-9 and TRBJ2-1; D tentatively fits TRBD1 or TRBD2 (5 bases each). Material for sequencing was axillary lymph node tissue. CDR3 sequence (DNA): TGTGCCAGCAGCTTAGGGGGGTTTAATGAGCAGTTCTTC. The encoded protein is CASSLGGFNEQFF.